The sequence of this T cell receptor beta chain was determined in a study of PD-1 blockade in classical Hodgkin lymphoma. Study observations and caveats: Healthy donors were reported to have higher baseline TCR diversity than newly diagnosed patients.

Concerning this clone: Antigen specificity is unknown.

The germline gives CDR1 MDHEN, CDR2 SYDVKM. The V and J ends lost 6 bases and 2 bases respectively, with 19 bases between them. This CDR3 is built from 16 residues. Libraries were prepared by immunoSEQ multiplex PCR; TCRdb keeps only in-frame clonotypes and omits some of them. The sample lists tens of thousands of clones, approximately 91% occurring once. Time point here: newly diagnosed, previously untreated cHL patient sample. The TCR was taken from a human donor with classical Hodgkin lymphoma. The material sequenced was peripheral blood mononuclear cells (PBMCs). The V and J genes are TRBV28 and TRBJ1-1; D is ambiguous. DNA for the CDR3: TGTGCCAGCAGCTATATAGGAGGCGTCACTAACACTGAAGCTTTCTTT. Its translation is CASSYIGGVTNTEAFF.